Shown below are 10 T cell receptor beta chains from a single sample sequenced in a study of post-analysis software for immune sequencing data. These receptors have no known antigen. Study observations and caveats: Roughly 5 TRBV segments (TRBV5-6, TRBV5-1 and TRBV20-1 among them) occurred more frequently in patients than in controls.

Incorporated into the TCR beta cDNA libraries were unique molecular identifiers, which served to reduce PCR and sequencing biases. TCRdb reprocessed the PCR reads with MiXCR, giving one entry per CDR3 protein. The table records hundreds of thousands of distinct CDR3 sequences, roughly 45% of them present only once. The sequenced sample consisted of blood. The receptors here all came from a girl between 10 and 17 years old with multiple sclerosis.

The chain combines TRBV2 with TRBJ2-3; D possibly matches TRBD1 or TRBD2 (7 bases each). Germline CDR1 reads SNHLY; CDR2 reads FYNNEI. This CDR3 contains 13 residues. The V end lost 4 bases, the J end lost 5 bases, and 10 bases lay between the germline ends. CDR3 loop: CASSGRGGDTQYF. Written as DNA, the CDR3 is TGTGCCAGCAGTGGCAGGGGGGGAGATACGCAGTATTTT.

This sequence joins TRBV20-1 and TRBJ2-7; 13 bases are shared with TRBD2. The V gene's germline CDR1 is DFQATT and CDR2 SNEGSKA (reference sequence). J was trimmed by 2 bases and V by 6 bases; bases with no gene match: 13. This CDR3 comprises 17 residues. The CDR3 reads CSATLAGGPKVPYEQYF. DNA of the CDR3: TGCAGTGCGACACTAGCGGGAGGGCCAAAAGTCCCCTACGAGCAGTACTTC.

In DNA form, the CDR3 reads TGTGCCAGCAGCCGCCCAGGGAATTCACCCCTCCACTTT. This translates into CASSRPGNSPLHF. The genes are TRBV2 and TRBJ1-6; TRBD1 is a possible D gene (5 bases). The CDR3 sequence is 13 residues long. The V end was cut by 6 bases, the J end by 7 bases, with 10 bases between. CDR1 is SNHLY and CDR2 is FYNNEI in the germline V gene.

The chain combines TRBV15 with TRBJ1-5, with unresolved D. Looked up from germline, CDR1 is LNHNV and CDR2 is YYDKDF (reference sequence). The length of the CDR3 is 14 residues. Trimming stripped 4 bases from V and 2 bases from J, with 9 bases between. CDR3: CATSTHSGNQPQHF. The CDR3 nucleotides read TGTGCCACCAGCACACACAGTGGCAATCAGCCCCAGCATTTT.

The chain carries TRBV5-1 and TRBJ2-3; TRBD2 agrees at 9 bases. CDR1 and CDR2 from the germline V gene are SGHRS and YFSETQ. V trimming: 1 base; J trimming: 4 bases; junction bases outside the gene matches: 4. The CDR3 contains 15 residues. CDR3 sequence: CASSLSGRSADTQYF. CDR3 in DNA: TGCGCCAGCAGCTTGAGCGGGAGGAGTGCAGATACGCAGTATTTT.

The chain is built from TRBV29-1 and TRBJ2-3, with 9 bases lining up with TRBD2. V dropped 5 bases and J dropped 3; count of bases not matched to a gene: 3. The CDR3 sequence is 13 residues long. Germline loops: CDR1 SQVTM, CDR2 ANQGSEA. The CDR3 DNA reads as TGCAGCGTTAGGACTAGCGAGACAGATACGCAGTATTTT. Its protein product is CSVRTSETDTQYF.

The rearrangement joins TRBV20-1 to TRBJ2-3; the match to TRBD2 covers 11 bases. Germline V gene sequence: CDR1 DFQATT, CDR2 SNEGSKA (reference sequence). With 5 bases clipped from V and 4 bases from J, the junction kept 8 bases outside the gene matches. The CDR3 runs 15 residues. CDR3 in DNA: TGCAGTGCTCTTGTTTTAGCGGGAGGGCCAGATACGCAGTATTTT. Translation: CSALVLAGGPDTQYF.

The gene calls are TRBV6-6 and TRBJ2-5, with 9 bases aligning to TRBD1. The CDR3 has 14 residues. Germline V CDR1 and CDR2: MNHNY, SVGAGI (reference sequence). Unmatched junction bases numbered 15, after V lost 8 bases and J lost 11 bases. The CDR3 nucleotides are TGTGCCAGCGTCGCGGACAGGGGACCCCCAGGGCAGTACTTC. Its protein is CASVADRGPPGQYF.

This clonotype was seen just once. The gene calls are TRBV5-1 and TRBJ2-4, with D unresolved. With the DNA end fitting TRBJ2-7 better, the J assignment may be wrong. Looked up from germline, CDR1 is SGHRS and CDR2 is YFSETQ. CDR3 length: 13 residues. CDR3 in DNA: TGCGCCAGCAGCCAGAGCGTAACCTACGAGCAGTACTTC. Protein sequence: CASSQSVTYEQYF.

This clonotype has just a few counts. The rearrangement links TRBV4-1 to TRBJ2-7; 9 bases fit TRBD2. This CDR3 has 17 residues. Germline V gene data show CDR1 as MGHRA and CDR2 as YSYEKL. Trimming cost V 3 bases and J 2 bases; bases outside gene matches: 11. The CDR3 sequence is CASSQGPIAGVTYEQYF. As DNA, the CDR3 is TGCGCCAGCAGCCAGGGCCCAATAGCGGGAGTGACCTACGAGCAGTACTTC.